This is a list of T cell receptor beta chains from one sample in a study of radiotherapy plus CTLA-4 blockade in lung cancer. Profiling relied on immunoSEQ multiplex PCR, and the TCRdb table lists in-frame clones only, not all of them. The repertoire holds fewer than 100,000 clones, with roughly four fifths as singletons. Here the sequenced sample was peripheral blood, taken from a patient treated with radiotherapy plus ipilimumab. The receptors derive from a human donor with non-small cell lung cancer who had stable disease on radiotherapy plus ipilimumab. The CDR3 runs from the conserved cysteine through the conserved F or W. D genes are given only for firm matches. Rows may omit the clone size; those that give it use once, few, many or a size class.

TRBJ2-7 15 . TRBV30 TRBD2 CAWRTSGRGRHEQYF TGTGCCTGGAGGACTAGCGGGAGAGGTCGCCACGAGCAGTACTTC
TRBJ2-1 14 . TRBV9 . CASSVGLLYNEQFF TGTGCCAGCAGCGTCGGCCTCCTCTACAATGAGCAGTTCTTC
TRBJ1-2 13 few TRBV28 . CASSFAGNYGYTF TGTGCCAGCAGTTTCGCGGGGAACTATGGCTACACCTTC
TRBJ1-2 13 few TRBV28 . CASSLDMSRGYTF TGTGCCAGCAGTTTGGACATGTCTCGTGGCTACACCTTC
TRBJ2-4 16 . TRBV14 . CASSLGARLAKNIQYF TGTGCCAGCAGCCTGGGGGCGAGGCTGGCCAAAAACATTCAGTACTTC
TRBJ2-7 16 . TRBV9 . CASSEGRGPRSAEQYF TGTGCCAGCAGCGAGGGGCGTGGACCTCGCTCCGCCGAGCAGTACTTC
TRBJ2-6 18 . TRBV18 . CASSGVIAEVSGANVLTF TGTGCCAGCTCAGGTGTAATAGCGGAAGTCTCTGGGGCCAACGTCCTGACTTTC
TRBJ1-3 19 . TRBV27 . CASSLSAPLGTSAGNTIYF TGTGCCAGCAGTTTATCGGCCCCTTTGGGAACCTCCGCTGGAAACACCATATATTTT
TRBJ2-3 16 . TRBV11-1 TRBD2 CASSPPRGGNTDTQYF TGTGCCAGCAGCCCCCCTCGGGGGGGAAACACAGATACGCAGTATTTT
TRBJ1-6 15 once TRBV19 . CASMTSRAGDSPLHF TGTGCCAGTATGACCTCCAGGGCTGGAGATTCACCCCTCCACTTT
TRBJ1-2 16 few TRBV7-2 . CASRYPQGPSNYGYTF TGTGCCAGCAGATACCCCCAGGGGCCCTCTAACTATGGCTACACCTTC
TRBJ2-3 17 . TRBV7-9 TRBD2 CVDAGLAGGEPTDTQYF TGTGTCGATGCGGGGCTAGCGGGGGGAGAACCCACAGATACGCAGTATTTT
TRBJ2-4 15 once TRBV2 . CASGPGPGAKNIQYF TGTGCCAGCGGTCCTGGACCGGGGGCCAAAAACATTCAGTACTTC
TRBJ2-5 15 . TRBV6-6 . CASSYQGGDQETQYF TGTGCCAGCAGTTACCAGGGTGGGGACCAAGAGACCCAGTACTTC
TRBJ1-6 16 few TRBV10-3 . CAISSAGSGVPSPLHF TGTGCCATCAGTTCCGCCGGGTCGGGGGTTCCTTCACCCCTCCACTTT